Below are 21 T cell receptor beta chains sequenced from a single sample in a study of T cells expressing NK-cell markers. TCRdb re-called the 5' RACE reads, yielding one record per CDR3 amino acid sequence without DNA. The sample's table shows 130,000 to 150,000 distinct CDR3 sequences. Sequencing was performed on blood T cells: a sorted CD56 or NKG2C T cell subset, CD4+ or CD8+ T cells, or bulk PBMC T cells (not recorded which). The receptors were sampled from a young man in good health.

V and J are TRBV28 and TRBJ2-7; TCRdb lists TRBD2, though no DNA is available to test this call. The CDR3 sequence is 17 residues long. Germline V gene sequence: CDR1 MDHEN, CDR2 SYDVKM. The CDR3: CASRRLLAGGPIHEQYF. The full variable domain, rest sourced from reference TRBV28 and TRBJ2-7, is DVKVTQSSRYLVKRTGEKVFLECVQDMDHENMFWYRQDPGLGLRLIYFSYDVKMKEKGDIPEGYSVSREKKERFSLILESASTNQTSMYLCASRRLLAGGPIHEQYFGPGTRLTVT.

The V call is TRBV7-9, the J call TRBJ2-7; TCRdb proposes TRBD1, but this gene call is untestable without DNA. The germline gives CDR1 SEHNR, CDR2 FQNEAQ (reference sequence). The CDR3 has 12 residues. The CDR3 is CASSGTGRLLYF.

The chain is built from TRBV29-1 and TRBJ2-2. The CDR3 runs to 14 residues. The germline V gene encodes CDR1 SQVTM and CDR2 ANQGSEA. CDR3 region: CSVEDRSYTGELFF.

The chain couples TRBV7-2 to TRBJ2-1; without DNA, the TCRdb call of TRBD1 cannot be checked. Germline lookup yields CDR1 SGHTA and CDR2 FQGNSA. This CDR3 is built from 16 residues. CDR3 protein: CASSLATGGDVNEQFF.

This sequence joins TRBV15 and TRBJ1-6. The germline V gene has CDR1 LNHNV and CDR2 YYDKDF (reference sequence). The CDR3 has 16 amino acids. The CDR3: CATSSPRAGGNSPLHF.

The genes are TRBV29-1 and TRBJ2-5; TCRdb returns TRBD1, unconfirmable since there is no DNA. The CDR3 length is 14 residues. Germline V gives CDR1 SQVTM, CDR2 ANQGSEA. CDR3 sequence reads: CSVLGTIYEETQYF.

The chain carries TRBV12-5 and TRBJ1-6. The CDR3 is 14 residues long. Germline V CDR1 and CDR2: LGHNT, FRNRAP. CDR3 loop: CASGLDGRNSPLHF.

The V and J genes are TRBV6-2 or TRBV6-3 and TRBJ1-5; TCRdb's D gene call, TRBD1, goes unchecked for lack of DNA. In germline, CDR1 is MNHEY, CDR2 SVGEGT. The CDR3 has 17 amino acids. The CDR3 loop is CASSYYGTGTLGQPQHF.

The J gene is TRBJ2-1, the V gene TRBV24-1; TCRdb outputs TRBD1, but without DNA this stays unchecked. The V gene's germline CDR1 is KGHDR and CDR2 SFDVKD. The CDR3 is made up of 15 amino acids. The CDR3 region is CATSEAGTGENEQFF.

The chain carries TRBV12-3 or TRBV12-4 and TRBJ2-1; there is no DNA to check the TCRdb D call of TRBD1. The CDR3 has 12 residues. CDR3: CASSFSGYEQFF.

The chain is built from TRBV6-5 and TRBJ2-1; TCRdb lists TRBD1, though no DNA is available to test this call. Per germline, CDR1 MNHEY and CDR2 SVGAGI. This CDR3 region has 14 residues. CDR3 sequence reads: CASSYYGTDNEQFF.

The chain employs TRBV23-1 and TRBJ2-4; the TRBD1 assignment by TCRdb is unverifiable without DNA. TRBV23-1 falls under the ORF class, with uncertain function. This CDR3 comprises 14 residues. CDR3 sequence: CASSPGTVKNIQYF.

The V call is TRBV29-1, the J call TRBJ2-1; TCRdb calls TRBD1, which cannot be checked without DNA. This CDR3 spans 13 amino acids. Germline V gene data show CDR1 as SQVTM and CDR2 as ANQGSEA. The CDR3: CSVEGTNYNEQFF.

The chain joins TRBV29-1 to TRBJ2-1; absent DNA, TCRdb's TRBD1 call cannot be checked. The CDR3 spans 14 residues. Germline CDR1 SQVTM, CDR2 ANQGSEA. CDR3 amino acids: CSVAPQGSYNEQFF.

J is TRBJ2-7 and V is TRBV6-5; TCRdb designates TRBD1, a call that cannot be tested without DNA. CDR3 length: 12 residues. Germline CDR1 is MNHEY and CDR2 is SVGAGI. Here the CDR3 reads CASCDRNYEQYF.

The chain couples TRBV29-1 to TRBJ2-5; TCRdb's D call of TRBD1 is untestable without DNA. Germline V CDR1 and CDR2: SQVTM, ANQGSEA. The CDR3 is made up of 19 amino acids. The chain's CDR3 is CSVEDRLGRQGSYQETQYF.

The chain uses TRBV19 and TRBJ2-1; the D call of TRBD2 rests on TCRdb alone, since no DNA is present to check it. CDR1 and CDR2 from the germline V gene are LNHDA and SQIVND (reference sequence). The CDR3 has 11 residues. The CDR3: CASMGGSEQFF.

The genes are TRBV7-2 and TRBJ2-7; lacking DNA, the TRBD1 call made by TCRdb goes unchecked. CDR3 size: 15 residues. The germline V gene encodes CDR1 SGHTA and CDR2 FQGNSA. The CDR3 loop reads CASSLGGGVPYEQYF.

V gene TRBV4-3 combines with J gene TRBJ2-3; as DNA is missing, the TRBD1 call by TCRdb cannot be tested. The CDR3 is 15 amino acids. The germline gives CDR1 LGHNA, CDR2 YSLEER. This CDR3 is CASSETGSSTDTQYF.

This chain links TRBV5-1 with TRBJ2-3; TCRdb returns TRBD2, unconfirmable since there is no DNA. Germline V lookup: CDR1 SGHRS, CDR2 YFSETQ. This CDR3 spans 19 amino acids. CDR3 protein: CASSLNRGLAGGVVDTQYF.

This chain uses TRBV7-6 with TRBJ1-1. The CDR3 length is 13 residues. Germline lookup yields CDR1 SGHVS and CDR2 FNYEAQ. The CDR3 here is CASSSGQDTEAFF.